What follows is one T cell receptor beta chain and its context. Taking its sample share into account, this clone is medium-sized (0.01 to 0.1%). What this receptor recognizes is not known. No quality values exist for individual bases; no much larger clone is one base distant. Inclusion was restricted to participants for whom at least one PBMC sample before ART initiation and at least two post-ART samples were available. All participants with HIV were treated in the United States of America. Before DNA extraction, cryopreserved samples of about 0.95-11 million PBMC were thawed and then washed. At the time of the earliest PBMC sample, participants with HIV were aged between about 20 and 55 years. Each participant contributed PBMC samples from 1-4 timepoints before ART initiation and 2-8 timepoints after ART initiation, with a median of 7 samples. Serial HIV viral load, CD4+ T-cell count, ART history and demographic data were obtained for every participant. A Qiagen kit on a QIAcube was used to extract genomic DNA from unsorted PBMC, with samples processed in batches of 12.

This specimen comes from a study of long-term antiretroviral therapy in people with HIV (dated 2022 in TCRdb). For context, the study as a whole: The earliest samples were collected roughly a decade before the 2015 WHO recommendation for immediate ART, at a time when ART was usually postponed until CD4 counts fell. The cohort contributed roughly 200 cryopreserved PBMC samples from around 30 adults with confirmed HIV infection, collected serially over a mean of approximately six years (range 1-12). Of the 30 to 35 participants with HIV, approximately twelve were female. A retrospective serial study tested whether changes in peripheral blood TRB repertoire composition and diversity were associated with ART initiation and durable HIV suppression. No cross-contamination during QIAcube processing was shown when test extractions of a monoclonal T-cell line were performed alongside a few dozen polyclonal samples. Broad study findings and their caveats: Because PBMC availability was limited, only the TCR beta chain was sequenced, with no alpha chain pairing. ART initiation was associated with a significant increase in TRB diversity, but diversity stayed significantly below transplant donor controls even after long-term ART. Inferences about post-ART repertoire changes were limited because no data were available on ART adherence, viral resistance or therapy changes. Because cell numbers in pre-ART samples were limited, unsorted PBMC were profiled instead of sorted CD4+ and CD8+ T cells. The samples span the years 2004 to 2017, and the ART regimens used may be less effective than current regimens. Narrower CDR3 length ranges were observed in HIV repertoires than in controls, and an antigen-experienced repertoire with only a slight naive shift after ART was suggested by the network structure. Expanded TRB clones identified before ART initiation dominated the repertoire across all time points, though the dominance fluctuated and decreased in many PLHIV after ART.

The immunoSEQ hsTCRB v3.0 assay was used at survey level resolution to sequence the TRB variable region. A depth of about 40,000-50,000 T-cell genomes per sample was targeted for TRB sequencing. Pooled TRB libraries were sequenced on an Illumina MiSeq with a v3 150-cycle kit. As for how the authors treated the data: Analysis of repertoires was carried out in R inside a reproducible Nextflow workflow spanning QC, data transformation and analysis. Custom analyses were implemented in LymphoSeq2, an R package for AIRR-Seq data exploration. After excluding several samples that yielded fewer than 5000 total TRB sequences, 188 HIV repertoires remained for analysis. Of the 188 retained HIV repertoires, roughly 61 were collected before and about 130 after ART initiation. Repertoires were downsampled to 5000 TRB nucleotide sequences, and summary statistics were averaged over 100 downsampling iterations. Only TRB sequences with CDR3 regions of at least seven amino acids were retained for analysis. Diversity was measured with a Shannon entropy-derived clonality score and the Gini coefficient. In the repertoire networks, any two of the top 5000 CDR3 amino acid sequences were connected whenever the two sequences differed by an edit distance of one. For TRB CDR3 amino acid sequences, GLIPH2 was used to predict antigen specificity groups and MHC restriction. To flag known CMV, EBV, HIV or tissue antigen associations, CDR3 amino acid sequences were matched against VDJdb and McPAS-TCR. Pre-ART, post-ART and control groups were compared with Wilcoxon signed-rank tests and Holm-Bonferroni correction. Imported from immuneACCESS, the table was reduced by TCRdb to in-frame sequences with V and J called. These copies leave out some clones; in studies compared against another copy, an unresolved V gene accounts for under half, and the cause of the remainder is not known. V and J calls and clone size are copied from that table; D and trimming were computed from the DNA. This sample comprises 30,000 to 35,000 clones, around 75% of them detected only once. Clones ranked in the top ten supply more than 3% of the sample.

Per the germline V gene, SNHLY is the CDR1 and FYNNEI is the CDR2. The junction carries 13 bases between V and J, which are trimmed by 4 bases and 7 bases respectively. The CDR3 sequence holds 13 residues, the cysteine and phenylalanine included. Just the 39-base CDR3 DNA is kept, in frame starting at base 1. Recombination joined TRBV2 with TRBJ1-2; the D gene cannot be resolved reliably. This TCR came from a man aged 18-30 years with HIV. Sequences were derived from unsorted PBMCs, sampled 1.9 years after starting antiretroviral therapy. The CDR3 region reads CASSVQQSLGYTF. The bases read TGTGCCAGCAGTGTACAACAGTCACTTGGCTACACCTTC.